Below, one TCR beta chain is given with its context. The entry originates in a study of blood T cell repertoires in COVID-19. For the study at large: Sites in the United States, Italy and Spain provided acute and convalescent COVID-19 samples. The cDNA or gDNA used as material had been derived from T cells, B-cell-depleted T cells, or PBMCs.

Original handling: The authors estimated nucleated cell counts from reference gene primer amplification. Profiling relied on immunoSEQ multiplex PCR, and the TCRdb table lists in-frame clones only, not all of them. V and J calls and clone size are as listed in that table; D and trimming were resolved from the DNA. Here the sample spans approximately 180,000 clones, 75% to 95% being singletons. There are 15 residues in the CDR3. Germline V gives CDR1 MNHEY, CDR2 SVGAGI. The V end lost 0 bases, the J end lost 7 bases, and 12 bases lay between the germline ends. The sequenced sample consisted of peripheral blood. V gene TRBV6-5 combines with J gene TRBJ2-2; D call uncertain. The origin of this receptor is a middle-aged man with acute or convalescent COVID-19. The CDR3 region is CASSYSTSEIGELFF. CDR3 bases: TGTGCCAGCAGTTACTCGACCTCGGAGATCGGGGAGCTGTTTTTT.